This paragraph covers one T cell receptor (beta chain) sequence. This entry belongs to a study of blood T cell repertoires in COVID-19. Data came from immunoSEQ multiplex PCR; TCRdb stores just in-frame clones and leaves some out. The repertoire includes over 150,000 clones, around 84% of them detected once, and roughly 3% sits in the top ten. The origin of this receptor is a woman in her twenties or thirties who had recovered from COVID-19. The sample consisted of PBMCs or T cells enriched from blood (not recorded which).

CDR3 residues: CASSPPGGSNYGYTF. The CDR3 nucleotides are TGTGCCAGCAGCCCCCCTGGGGGCTCTAACTATGGCTACACCTTC. This chain links TRBV5-4 with TRBJ1-2, with D maybe TRBD1 (6 bases). The CDR3 covers 15 residues. The V end lost 4 bases, the J end lost 0 bases, and 13 bases lay between the germline ends. Germline V gene lookup returns CDR1 SGHNT and CDR2 YYREEE (reference sequence).